This T cell receptor (beta chain) was recovered during a study of blood T cell repertoires in COVID-19. Overall study context: The cDNA or gDNA used as material had been derived from T cells, B-cell-depleted T cells, or PBMCs.

Only one count was recorded for this clone. Germline V gene data show CDR1 as SGHKS and CDR2 as YYEKEE (reference sequence). This CDR3 region has 15 residues. V dropped 0 bases and J dropped 1 base, with 10 bases sitting between them. The assay was immunoSEQ multiplex PCR, and TCRdb's table has in-frame clones only and misses some. The sample yields about 59,000 clones, 60% to 80% seen once. Sequences were obtained from peripheral blood. The receptor was isolated from an older man with acute or convalescent COVID-19. The chain links TRBV5-5 to TRBJ1-1; D gene unclear. CDR3 sequence: CASSLGAGRNTEAFF. DNA of the CDR3: TGTGCCAGCAGCTTGGGCGCGGGGAGGAACACTGAAGCTTTCTTT.